This T cell receptor (beta chain) was identified during a study of shared clonotypes between healthy human individuals. As processed by the authors: Owing to the provision of junction-only sequences devoid of quality scores by immunoSEQ, filtering differed. This table comes from immunoSEQ multiplex PCR, and its TCRdb copy is limited to in-frame clones, with some not included. V and J calls and clone size are as listed in that table; D and trimming were resolved from the DNA. The sample shows over 2 million clones, about 95% of them seen only once. Findings and caveats of the study: Naive subsets usually exceeded memory subsets in estimated richness.

Naive-designated CD8 cells lacked CD45RO, were positively enriched for CCR7, and omitted terminally differentiated effector memory CD45RA+ cells. About this clone: Its antigen is not known. The same CDR3 arises from other DNA sequences in this sample as well.

Looked up from germline, CDR1 is SGHRS and CDR2 is YFSETQ. CDR3 length: 16 residues. Trimming took 1 base from V and 1 from J; bases not matched to a gene: 4. Sequencing used naive CD8+ T cells sorted from blood. The rearrangement uses TRBV5-1 and TRBJ2-3, with 9 bases that match TRBD2. This TCR was sampled from a young man in good health. The CDR3 coding sequence is TGCGCCAGCAGCTTGCTGTTAGCGGGGGGCACAGATACGCAGTATTTT. It encodes CASSLLLAGGTDTQYF.